This passage covers 19 T cell receptor beta chains from one sample sequenced in a study of blood T cell repertoires in COVID-19. Some clones are missing from TCRdb's copy, which holds only in-frame ones; the method was immunoSEQ multiplex PCR. This table holds about 150,000 clones, roughly nine tenths found once. The source material was peripheral blood. The receptors originated from a woman in her 70s with acute or convalescent COVID-19.

This sequence joins TRBV9 and TRBJ1-2, with TRBD1 matching over 9 bases. Losses at the gene ends were 6 bases for V and 4 bases for J; bases not matched to a gene: 10. CDR3 length: 15 residues. Germline V gene sequence: CDR1 SGDLS, CDR2 YYNGEE. CDR3 nucleotides: TGTGCCAGCACCACAGGACAGGGGTTCGGCTATGGCTACACCTTC. Residues: CASTTGQGFGYGYTF.

This chain's CDR3 is CASSQTLAGGPLSSYNEQFF. The DNA for the CDR3 is TGTGCCAGCAGCCAGACCCTAGCGGGGGGTCCACTCAGCTCCTACAATGAGCAGTTCTTC. This chain joins TRBV14 and TRBJ2-1, with 11 bases that match TRBD2. In germline, CDR1 is SGHDN, CDR2 FVKESK. J was trimmed by 0 bases and V by 3 bases; bases with no gene match: 13. There are 20 residues in the CDR3.

The chain couples TRBV2 to TRBJ1-5; 8 bases align to TRBD1. With 6 bases clipped from V and 4 bases from J, the junction kept 5 bases outside the gene matches. This CDR3 comprises 14 residues. Germline V gene lookup returns CDR1 SNHLY and CDR2 FYNNEI. The CDR3 loop reads CASRLQGGNQPQHF. The CDR3 DNA sequence: TGTGCCAGCAGGTTACAGGGGGGGAATCAGCCCCAGCATTTT.

This clone has a single count. This chain links TRBV7-2 with TRBJ2-7; the match to TRBD1 covers 8 bases. The CDR3 length is 14 residues. After removal of 5 bases from V and 6 bases from J, the junction contained 9 bases not matched to a gene. CDR1 and CDR2 from the germline V gene are SGHTA and FQGNSA. CDR3 sequence: CASSRRRGPGEQYF. The CDR3 region has the DNA TGTGCCAGCAGCAGACGCAGGGGGCCAGGCGAGCAGTACTTC.

This chain connects TRBV16 to TRBJ1-3, with unresolved D. The CDR3 covers 17 residues. V was pared by 3 bases and J by 1 base, with 16 bases between. The germline CDR1 and CDR2 sequences are KGHSY and FQNENV. DNA of the CDR3: TGTGCCAGCAGCCATACCGAGCGGCCCCTTTCTGGAAACACCATATATTTT. Its translation: CASSHTERPLSGNTIYF.

The genes are TRBV7-9 and TRBJ1-1; unclear D gene. The CDR3 loop spans 14 amino acids. Germline CDR1 reads SEHNR; CDR2 reads FQNEAQ (reference sequence). Trimming removed 1 base from V and 0 bases from J, with 6 bases in between. The CDR3 DNA follows: TGTGCCAGCAGCTTAGGGCAGTTGAACACTGAAGCTTTCTTT. It translates to CASSLGQLNTEAFF.

The V call is TRBV6-5, the J call TRBJ2-7; weak D call: TRBD2 (6 bases). V dropped 8 bases and J dropped 5 bases, with 16 bases sitting between them. The CDR3 is made up of 13 amino acids. Per germline, CDR1 MNHEY and CDR2 SVGAGI. CDR3 protein: CASARRAQDEQYV. The CDR3 DNA sequence: TGTGCCAGCGCCCGGAGGGCACAAGACGAGCAGTACGTC.

V and J are TRBV2 and TRBJ1-2; no clear D gene. Trimming stripped 6 bases from V and 4 bases from J, with 18 bases between. Germline loops: CDR1 SNHLY, CDR2 FYNNEI. The CDR3 spans 15 residues. CDR3 sequence reads: CASRELSQSVYGYTF. The CDR3 DNA sequence: TGTGCCAGCAGGGAGCTATCACAATCAGTCTATGGCTACACCTTC.

DNA of the CDR3: TGTGCCAGCAGCTTACATGGGACAGGGTATTCGAGGAGCAATCAGCCCCAGCATTTT. Protein sequence: CASSLHGTGYSRSNQPQHF. V usage is TRBV7-2 and J usage is TRBJ1-5, with 9 bases identical to TRBD1. The CDR3 extends over 19 amino acids. Germline V gives CDR1 SGHTA, CDR2 FQGNSA. V shed 2 bases and J 1 base; nucleotides not matched to a gene: 12.

The V gene is TRBV6-1, the J gene TRBJ2-3, with D perhaps matching TRBD2 (7 bases). CDR1 is MNHNS and CDR2 is SASEGT in the germline V gene. The V gene lost 2 bases and the J gene lost 2 bases, with 17 bases spanning the gap. The CDR3 has 17 residues. CDR3 loop: CASSESLWGGPTDTQYF. The CDR3 coding sequence is TGTGCCAGCAGTGAATCACTCTGGGGGGGGCCCACAGATACGCAGTATTTT.

The J gene is TRBJ1-1, the V gene TRBV3-1 (or the pseudogene TRBV3-2); 9 positions agree with TRBD1. The CDR3 length is 15 residues. Germline V gene sequence: CDR1 LGHDT, CDR2 YNNKEL (reference sequence). The V segment lost 4 bases and the J segment 4 bases; nucleotides outside the gene matches: 7. Written as DNA, the CDR3 is TGTGCCAGCAGCCCGGGGGACAGGGCGGCCACTGAAGCTTTCTTT. Translated, it gives CASSPGDRAATEAFF.

The chain recombines TRBV5-6 with TRBJ2-7; 10 bases agree with TRBD1. With 2 bases clipped from V and 2 bases from J, the junction kept 1 base outside the gene matches. The CDR3 runs 14 residues. CDR1 and CDR2 (germline): SGHDT, YYEEEE. The CDR3 nucleotides read TGTGCCAGCAGCTTAGGGACAGGGGCCTACGAGCAGTACGTC. As protein: CASSLGTGAYEQYV.

This clone was observed a handful of times. The chain is built from TRBV7-2 and TRBJ1-2; TRBD1 is a possible D gene (5 bases). Per germline, CDR1 SGHTA and CDR2 FQGNSA. CDR3 length equals 15 residues. V lost 4 bases and J 2 bases, leaving 14 bases between the germline ends. The CDR3 nucleotides are TGTGCCAGCAGCTCCTATGGGGCGACCAACTATGGCTACACCTTC. It specifies CASSSYGATNYGYTF.

The rearrangement links TRBV3-1 (or the pseudogene TRBV3-2) to TRBJ1-1; weak D call: TRBD1 (5 bases). CDR1 is LGHDT, CDR2 YNNKEL, per germline (reference sequence). This CDR3 spans 14 amino acids. V was cut by 3 bases and J by 4 bases, with 12 bases left in between. CDR3 nucleotides: TGTGCCAGCAGCCAGGGGTGGGGGGGCACTGAAGCTTTCTTT. Translating gives CASSQGWGGTEAFF.

The chain recombines TRBV7-8 with TRBJ1-6; TRBD1 is a possible D gene (5 bases). Trimming left V 7 bases short and J 7 bases short, with 20 bases between. CDR1 is SGHVS and CDR2 is FQNEAQ in the germline V gene. This CDR3 comprises 16 residues. The CDR3: CASTIYGGKENSPLHF. DNA for the CDR3: TGTGCCAGCACTATTTACGGGGGGAAAGAAAATTCACCCCTCCACTTT.

The chain carries TRBV25-1 and TRBJ1-1; 7 bases are shared with TRBD1. Trimming removed 6 bases from V and 1 base from J; junction bases left unmatched: 5. Germline loops: CDR1 MGHDK, CDR2 SYGVNS. The length of the CDR3 is 14 residues. CDR3 region: CASSSDRTNTEAFF. The CDR3 nucleotides read TGTGCCAGCAGCTCGGACAGGACGAACACTGAAGCTTTCTTT. Together with reference TRBV25-1 and TRBJ1-1, the CDR3 gives the full variable domain: EADIYQTPRYLVIGTGKKITLECSQTMGHDKMYWYQQDPGMELHLIHYSYGVNSTEKGDLSSESTVSRIRTEHFPLTLESARPSHTSQYLCASSSDRTNTEAFFGQGTRLTVV.

The CDR3: CASRPLPGGYGYTF. The CDR3 DNA follows: TGCGCCAGCAGACCTTTACCAGGGGGCTATGGCTACACCTTC. The chain links TRBV5-1 to TRBJ1-2; 7 bases line up with TRBD1. Germline trimming cut 5 bases from V and 4 bases from J; bases unmatched to any gene: 8. Germline CDR1 is SGHRS and CDR2 is YFSETQ. The CDR3 spans 14 residues.

The rearrangement links TRBV15 to TRBJ2-1; D may be TRBD2 (5 bases). CDR3 length: 15 amino acids. The V end was cut by 4 bases, the J end by 8 bases, with 18 bases between. Germline V lookup: CDR1 LNHNV, CDR2 YYDKDF (reference sequence). Here the CDR3 DNA reads TGTGCCACCAGCAAGAGGGCAGAAATCCCGGATGAGCAGTTCTTC. Encoded protein: CATSKRAEIPDEQFF.

This rearrangement joins TRBV10-3 to TRBJ2-7; 8 bases are shared with TRBD1. Germline CDR1 reads ENHRY; CDR2 reads SYGVKD. The CDR3 is 14 residues long. After removal of 3 bases from V and 5 bases from J, the junction contained 6 bases not matched to a gene. CDR3 nucleotides: TGTGCCATCAGTGATGGCCAGGGGGCCCACGAGCAGTACTTC. This translates into CAISDGQGAHEQYF.